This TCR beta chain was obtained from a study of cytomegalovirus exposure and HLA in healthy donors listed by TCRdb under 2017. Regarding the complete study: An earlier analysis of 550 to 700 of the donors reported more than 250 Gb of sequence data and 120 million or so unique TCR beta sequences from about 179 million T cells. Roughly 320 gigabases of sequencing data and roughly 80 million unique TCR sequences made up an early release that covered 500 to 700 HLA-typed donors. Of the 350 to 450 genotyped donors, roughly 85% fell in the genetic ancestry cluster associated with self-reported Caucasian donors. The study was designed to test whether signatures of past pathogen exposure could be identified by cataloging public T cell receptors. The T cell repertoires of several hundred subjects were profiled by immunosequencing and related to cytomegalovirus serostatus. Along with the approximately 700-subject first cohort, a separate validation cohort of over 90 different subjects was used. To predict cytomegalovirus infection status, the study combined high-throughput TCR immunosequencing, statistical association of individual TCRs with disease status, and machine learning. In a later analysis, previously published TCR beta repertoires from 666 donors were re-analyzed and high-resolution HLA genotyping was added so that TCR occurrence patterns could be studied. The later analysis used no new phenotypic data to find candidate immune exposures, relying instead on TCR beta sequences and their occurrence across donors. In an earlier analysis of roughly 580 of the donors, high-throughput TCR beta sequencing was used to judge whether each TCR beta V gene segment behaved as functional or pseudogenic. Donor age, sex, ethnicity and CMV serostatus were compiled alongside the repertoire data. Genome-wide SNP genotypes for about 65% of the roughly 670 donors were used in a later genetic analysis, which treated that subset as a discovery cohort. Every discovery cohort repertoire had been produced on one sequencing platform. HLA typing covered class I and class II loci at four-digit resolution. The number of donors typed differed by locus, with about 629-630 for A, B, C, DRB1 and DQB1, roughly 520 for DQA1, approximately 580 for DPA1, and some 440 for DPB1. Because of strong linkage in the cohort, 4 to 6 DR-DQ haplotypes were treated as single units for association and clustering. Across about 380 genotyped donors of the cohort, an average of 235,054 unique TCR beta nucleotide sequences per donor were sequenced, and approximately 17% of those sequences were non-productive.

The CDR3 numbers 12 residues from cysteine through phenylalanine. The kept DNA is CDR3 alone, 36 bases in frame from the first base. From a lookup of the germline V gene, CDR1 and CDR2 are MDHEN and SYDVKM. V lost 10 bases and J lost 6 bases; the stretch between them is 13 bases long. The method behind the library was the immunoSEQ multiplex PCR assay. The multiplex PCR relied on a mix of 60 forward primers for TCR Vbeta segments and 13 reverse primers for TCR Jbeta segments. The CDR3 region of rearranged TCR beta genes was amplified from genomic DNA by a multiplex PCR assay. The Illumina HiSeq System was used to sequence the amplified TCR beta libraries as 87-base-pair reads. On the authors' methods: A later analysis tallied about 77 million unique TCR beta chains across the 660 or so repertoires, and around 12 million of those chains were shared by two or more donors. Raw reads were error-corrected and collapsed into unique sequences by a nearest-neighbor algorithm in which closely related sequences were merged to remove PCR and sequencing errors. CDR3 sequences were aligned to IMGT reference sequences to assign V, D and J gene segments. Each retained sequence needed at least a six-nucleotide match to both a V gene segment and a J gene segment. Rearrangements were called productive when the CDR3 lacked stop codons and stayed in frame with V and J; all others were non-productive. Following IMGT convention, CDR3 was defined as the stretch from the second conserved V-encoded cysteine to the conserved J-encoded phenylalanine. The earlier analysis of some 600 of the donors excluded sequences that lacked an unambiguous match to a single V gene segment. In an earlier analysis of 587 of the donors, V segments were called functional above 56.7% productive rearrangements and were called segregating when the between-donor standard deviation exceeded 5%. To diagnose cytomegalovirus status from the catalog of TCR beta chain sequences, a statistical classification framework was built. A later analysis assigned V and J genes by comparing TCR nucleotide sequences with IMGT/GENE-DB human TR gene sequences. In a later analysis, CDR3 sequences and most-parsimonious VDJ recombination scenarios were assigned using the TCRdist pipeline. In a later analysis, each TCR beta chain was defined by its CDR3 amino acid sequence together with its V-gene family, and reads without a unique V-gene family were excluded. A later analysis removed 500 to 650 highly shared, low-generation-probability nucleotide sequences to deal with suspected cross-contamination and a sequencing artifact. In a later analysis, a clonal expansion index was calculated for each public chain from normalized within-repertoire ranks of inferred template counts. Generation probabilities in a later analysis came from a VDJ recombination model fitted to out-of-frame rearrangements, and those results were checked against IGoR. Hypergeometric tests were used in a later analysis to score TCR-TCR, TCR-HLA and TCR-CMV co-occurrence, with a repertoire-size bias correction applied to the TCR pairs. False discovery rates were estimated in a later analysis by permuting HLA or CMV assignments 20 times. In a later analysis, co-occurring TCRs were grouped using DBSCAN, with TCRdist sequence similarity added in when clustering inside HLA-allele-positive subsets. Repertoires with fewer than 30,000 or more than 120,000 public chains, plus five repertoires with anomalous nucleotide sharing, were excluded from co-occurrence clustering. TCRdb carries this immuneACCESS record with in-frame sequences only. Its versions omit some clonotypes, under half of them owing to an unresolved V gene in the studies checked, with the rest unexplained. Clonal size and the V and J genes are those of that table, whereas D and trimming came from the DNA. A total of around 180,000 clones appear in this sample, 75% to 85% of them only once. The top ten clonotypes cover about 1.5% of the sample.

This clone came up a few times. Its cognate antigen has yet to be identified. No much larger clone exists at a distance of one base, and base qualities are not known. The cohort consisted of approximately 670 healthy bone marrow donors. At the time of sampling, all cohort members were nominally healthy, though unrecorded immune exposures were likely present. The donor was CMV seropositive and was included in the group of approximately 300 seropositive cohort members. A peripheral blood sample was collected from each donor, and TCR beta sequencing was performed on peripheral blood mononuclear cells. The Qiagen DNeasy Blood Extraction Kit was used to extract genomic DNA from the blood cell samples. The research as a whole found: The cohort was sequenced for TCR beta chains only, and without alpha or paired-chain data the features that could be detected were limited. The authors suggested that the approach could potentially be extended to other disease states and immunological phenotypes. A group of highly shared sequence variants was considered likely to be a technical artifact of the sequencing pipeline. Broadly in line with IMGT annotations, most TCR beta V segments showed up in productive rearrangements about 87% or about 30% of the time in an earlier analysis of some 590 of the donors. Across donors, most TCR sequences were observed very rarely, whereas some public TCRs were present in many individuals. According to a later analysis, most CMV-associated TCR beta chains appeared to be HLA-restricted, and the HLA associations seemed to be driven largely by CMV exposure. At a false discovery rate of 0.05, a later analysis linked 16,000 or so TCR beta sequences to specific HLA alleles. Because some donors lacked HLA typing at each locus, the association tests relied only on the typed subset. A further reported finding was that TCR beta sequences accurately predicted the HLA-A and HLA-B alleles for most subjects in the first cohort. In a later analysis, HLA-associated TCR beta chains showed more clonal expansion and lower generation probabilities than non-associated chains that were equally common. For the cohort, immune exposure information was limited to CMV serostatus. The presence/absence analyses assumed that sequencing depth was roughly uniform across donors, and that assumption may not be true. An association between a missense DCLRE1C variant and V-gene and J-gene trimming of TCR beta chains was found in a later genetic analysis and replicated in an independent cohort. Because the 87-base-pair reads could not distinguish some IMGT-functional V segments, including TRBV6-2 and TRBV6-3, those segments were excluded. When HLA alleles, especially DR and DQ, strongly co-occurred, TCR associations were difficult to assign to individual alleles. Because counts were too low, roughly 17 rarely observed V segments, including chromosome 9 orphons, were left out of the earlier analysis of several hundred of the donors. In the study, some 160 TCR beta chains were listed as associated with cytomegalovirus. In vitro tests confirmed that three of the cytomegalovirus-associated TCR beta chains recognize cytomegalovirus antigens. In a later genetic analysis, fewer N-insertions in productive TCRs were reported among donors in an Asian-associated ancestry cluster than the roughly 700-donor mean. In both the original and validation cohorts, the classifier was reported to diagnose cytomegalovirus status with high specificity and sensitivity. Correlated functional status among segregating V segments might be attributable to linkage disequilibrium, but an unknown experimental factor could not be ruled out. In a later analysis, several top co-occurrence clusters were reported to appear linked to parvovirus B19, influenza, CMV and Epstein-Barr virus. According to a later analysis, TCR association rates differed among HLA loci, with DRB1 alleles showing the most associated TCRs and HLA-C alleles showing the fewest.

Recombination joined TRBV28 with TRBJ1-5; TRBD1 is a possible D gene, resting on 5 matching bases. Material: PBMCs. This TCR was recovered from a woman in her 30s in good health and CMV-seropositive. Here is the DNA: TGTGCCACCACTCCGGGGGGTCAGCCCCAGCATTTT. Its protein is CATTPGGQPQHF.